This entry lists 2 T cell receptor beta chains sequenced from one sample in a study of blood T cell repertoires in COVID-19. Assay used: immunoSEQ multiplex PCR; TCRdb lists only in-frame clones, some missing. The sample has under 80,000 clones, roughly nine tenths seen once; the top ten hold approximately 4.4%. Material: peripheral blood. Source of these receptors: a man aged 50 or older with active COVID-19.

This clone showed up just once. V is TRBV28 and J is TRBJ1-1, with unresolved D. From germline, CDR1 is MDHEN and CDR2 SYDVKM. The CDR3 contains 11 residues. V lost 10 bases to trimming and J lost 2 bases, with 8 bases between them. The CDR3 protein is CAIRTNTEAFF. CDR3 DNA: TGTGCCATCCGGACTAACACTGAAGCTTTCTTT.

The J gene is TRBJ1-5, the V gene TRBV21-1; no DNA check was done on the table's D call, TRBD1. TRBV21-1 is shown as a pseudogene. This CDR3 comprises 17 residues. The CDR3: CASSKGRRTGGSQPQHF. The CDR3 DNA is TGTGCCAGCAGCAAAGGGCGGAGGACAGGGGGTAGCCAGCCCCAGCATTTT.